The 21 T cell receptor beta chains below all came from one sample that was sequenced in a study. Using its own MiXCR run on the 5' RACE reads, TCRdb lists one record per CDR3 protein. The sample has about 9,000 distinct CDR3 sequences, roughly 50% seen once. Sequenced sample: memory CD4+ T cells sorted from a lymph node. As for subset: memory CD4+ T cells, CD4+CD45RO+CD25-. All receptors derive from a female donor with breast cancer.

V is TRBV12-3 or TRBV12-4 and J is TRBJ2-1, with D tentatively TRBD1 (6 bases). V lost 2 bases and J 6 bases, leaving 11 bases between the germline ends. The CDR3 extends over 14 amino acids. The CDR3 nucleotides are TGTGCCAGCAGTTTAAGGGGGATCGGCAATGAGCAGTTCTTC. Its protein product is CASSLRGIGNEQFF.

This clonotype was observed a handful of times. V usage is TRBV7-9 and J usage is TRBJ2-1; D unclear. This CDR3 comprises 12 residues. The V gene's germline CDR1 is SEHNR and CDR2 FQNEAQ (reference sequence). Trimming took 5 bases from V and 2 from J, leaving 4 bases between them. In DNA form, the CDR3 reads TGTGCCAGCAGCCCTACCTACAATGAGCAGTTCTTC. Protein product: CASSPTYNEQFF.

This clonotype is large. The chain combines TRBV12-3 or TRBV12-4 with TRBJ1-5, with D perhaps TRBD1 (5 bases). This CDR3 has 11 residues. V was clipped by 6 bases and J by 15 bases, with 15 bases between them. Here the CDR3 reads CASSSPGTMHF. DNA of the CDR3: TGTGCCAGCAGCTCCCCTGGGACTATGCATTTT.

The chain carries TRBV11-3 and TRBJ2-3; D may be TRBD1 (5 bases). This CDR3 comprises 14 residues. Germline CDR1 is SGHNT and CDR2 is YENEEA. V lost 1 base, J lost 1 base, and 6 bases lay in between. CDR3: CASSLGGGTDTQYF. For the CDR3, the DNA is TGTGCCAGCAGCTTAGGGGGCGGCACAGATACGCAGTATTTT.

CDR3 amino acids: CASSQVRRDLMGDEQFF. The CDR3 DNA reads TGCGCCAGCAGCCAAGTGAGACGGGACTTAATGGGTGATGAGCAGTTCTTC. The chain joins TRBV4-1 to TRBJ2-1, with D possibly TRBD2 on 6 matching bases. The V and J ends lost 1 base and 8 bases respectively, with 21 bases between them. The CDR3 runs to 17 residues. Looked up from germline, CDR1 is MGHRA and CDR2 is YSYEKL.

The rearrangement uses TRBV20-1 and TRBJ1-2; 8 bases are a match to TRBD1. The V segment lost 0 bases and the J segment 8 bases; nucleotides outside the gene matches: 5. The V gene's germline CDR1 is DFQATT and CDR2 SNEGSKA (reference sequence). The CDR3 consists of 13 residues. CDR3 nucleotides: TGCAGTGCTAGAGAGCAGGGGGCGGAAGGCTACACCTTC. It codes for CSAREQGAEGYTF.

The chain employs TRBV10-2 and TRBJ2-1; 10 nucleotides match TRBD1. J gave up 10 bases and V 8 bases, and 11 bases lay outside the gene matches. The CDR3 is made up of 14 amino acids. CDR1 and CDR2 (germline): WSHSY, SAAADI. In nucleotides, the CDR3 is TGCGCCAGCGGGGACAGGGGCTCCTTCTTAGAGCAGTTCTTC. Its translation is CASGDRGSFLEQFF.

The genes are TRBV6-1 and TRBJ1-4; maybe TRBD1 (5 bases). CDR1 is MNHNS, CDR2 SASEGT, per germline. V gave up 8 bases and J gave up 15 bases, with 22 bases separating them. The CDR3 runs to 13 residues. CDR3 region: CASFEGLGTDMFF. Here the CDR3 DNA reads TGTGCCAGCTTCGAGGGCCTCGGGACCGATATGTTTTTT.

This clonotype was seen a few times. The chain employs TRBV20-1 and TRBJ1-2; D gene unclear. There are 16 residues in the CDR3. V gave up 0 bases and J gave up 0 bases, with 14 bases separating them. Germline loops: CDR1 DFQATT, CDR2 SNEGSKA (reference sequence). The CDR3: CSARDFADIANYGYTF. The CDR3 DNA is TGCAGTGCTAGAGATTTCGCCGACATTGCTAACTATGGCTACACCTTC.

This chain joins TRBV12-3 or TRBV12-4 and TRBJ1-1; D is uncertain. This CDR3 comprises 16 residues. V was clipped by 2 bases and J by 1 base, with 14 bases between them. The CDR3 here is CASSLMKSSKNTEAFF. The CDR3 DNA reads as TGTGCCAGCAGTTTAATGAAGTCCTCGAAGAACACTGAAGCTTTCTTT.

The chain carries TRBV7-9 and TRBJ2-5; D uncertain. This CDR3 comprises 14 residues. Trimming took 2 bases from V and 1 from J, leaving 8 bases between them. Germline assignment: CDR1 SEHNR and CDR2 FQNEAQ (reference sequence). Written as DNA, the CDR3 is TGTGCCAGCAGCTTAAAGTCGATCCAAGAGACCCAGTACTTC. Its translation: CASSLKSIQETQYF.

Remarks on this clonotype: One end of the junction fails to match germline, which may point to a read error. This chain connects TRBV12-3 or TRBV12-4 to TRBJ1-2; D is undetermined. The CDR3 is 13 amino acids. In DNA form, the CDR3 reads TGTGCCGGCAGTTTCACGGGTAACTATGGCTACACCTTC. This translates into CAGSFTGNYGYTF.

The CDR3 coding sequence is TGCGCCAGCAGCCAAGATTACGCCAGGGGGAACTACGAGCAGTACTTC. Translated: CASSQDYARGNYEQYF. The chain links TRBV4-1 to TRBJ2-7, with 7 bases fitting TRBD1. The CDR3 is 16 residues long. V lost 0 bases to trimming and J lost 3 bases; unmatched junction nucleotides: 8. The germline V gene encodes CDR1 MGHRA and CDR2 YSYEKL.

V usage is TRBV3-1 and J usage is TRBJ2-1; a weak D match, TRBD1 (6 bases). Trimming took 2 bases from V and 10 from J, leaving 18 bases between them. Germline values: CDR1 LGHDT, CDR2 YNNKEL (reference sequence). The CDR3 totals 15 residues. CDR3 residues: CASSQQGTRGGEQFF. As DNA, the CDR3 is TGTGCCAGCAGCCAACAGGGAACCAGGGGCGGGGAGCAGTTCTTC.

This clonotype was seen once. The chain combines TRBV20-1 with TRBJ1-1; D not resolved. The V gene's germline CDR1 is DFQATT and CDR2 SNEGSKA (reference sequence). There are 15 residues in the CDR3. V lost 3 bases and J lost 3, with 17 bases in between. The CDR3 sequence: CSARVPFPFDTEAFF. DNA for the CDR3: TGCAGTGCTAGGGTTCCCTTTCCTTTTGACACTGAAGCTTTCTTT.

This rearrangement joins TRBV7-2 to TRBJ2-4; a weak D match, TRBD1 (5 bases). This CDR3 is built from 12 residues. V was shortened by 2 bases and J by 15 bases, with 14 bases between the two germline ends. Germline CDR1 is SGHTA and CDR2 is FQGNSA. In DNA form, the CDR3 reads TGTGCCAGCAGCTTACCTCAGGGCGCGTCGTACTTC. This encodes CASSLPQGASYF.

The chain carries TRBV5-1 and TRBJ2-5; tentative D call: TRBD1 (6 bases). Per the germline V gene, CDR1 is SGHRS and CDR2 is YFSETQ. Trimming stripped 5 bases from V and 2 bases from J, with 10 bases between. The length of the CDR3 is 13 residues. The CDR3 nucleotides read TGCGCCAGCAGTTTCAGGGGACAAGAGACCCAGTACTTC. Its translation is CASSFRGQETQYF.

CDR3 DNA: TGTGCCAGCAGACGGGCCCTGAATCAGCCCCAGCATTTT. As protein: CASRRALNQPQHF. This chain links TRBV6-5 with TRBJ1-5; D unclear. V lost 6 bases and J 4 bases, leaving 10 bases between the germline ends. From germline, CDR1 is MNHEY and CDR2 SVGAGI. The CDR3 runs to 13 residues.

This clonotype has a single count. The chain recombines TRBV5-5 with TRBJ2-1, with 7 bases lining up with TRBD1. CDR1 SGHKS and CDR2 YYEKEE come from the germline V gene (reference sequence). The CDR3 spans 15 residues. V shed 4 bases, J shed 3 bases, and the junction held 7 bases outside the gene matches. In DNA, the CDR3 is TGTGCCAGCAGCCCCGGGGACAGTTACTACAATGAGCAGTTCTTC. Protein product: CASSPGDSYYNEQFF.

This clonotype appeared a few times. The rearrangement links TRBV6-1 to TRBJ1-4; no clear D. Germline V gene data show CDR1 as MNHNS and CDR2 as SASEGT. The CDR3 is made up of 13 amino acids. Trimming left V 6 bases short and J 5 bases short, with 10 bases between. CDR3 region: CASRLDLNEKLFF. The CDR3, as DNA: TGTGCCAGCAGATTGGACTTAAATGAAAAACTGTTTTTT.

In its sample, this clonotype was seen once. The V and J genes are TRBV7-2 and TRBJ1-3; D ambiguous. This CDR3 is built from 14 residues. From germline, CDR1 is SGHTA and CDR2 FQGNSA. V dropped 3 bases and J dropped 0 bases, with 6 bases sitting between them. CDR3 bases: TGTGCCAGCAGCTTCGGGATCTCTGGAAACACCATATATTTT. Translation gives CASSFGISGNTIYF.